These 9 T cell receptor beta chains came from one sample sequenced in a study of blood T cells in healthy people across ages. A second PCR, run for about 6 to 11 cycles, used a sample-barcoded 5' primer plus a J-beta primer mix. Via MiXCR, TCRdb re-called the 5' RACE reads, giving one row per CDR3 protein. The table lists 1.5 million to 2 million distinct CDR3 sequences, around 36% of them singletons, with around 11% in the top ten. The sequencing input was blood. All receptors derive from a woman in her 30s in good health.

Here the CDR3 DNA reads TGCAGTGCTACAAAGAACACTGAAGCTTTCTTT. This gives the protein CSATKNTEAFF. This chain joins TRBV20-1 and TRBJ1-1; D not resolved. CDR3 size: 11 residues. V lost 4 bases and J 1 base, leaving 4 bases between the germline ends. Germline V gene sequence: CDR1 DFQATT, CDR2 SNEGSKA (reference sequence).

The rearrangement uses TRBV27 and TRBJ2-7; 9 bases map to TRBD2. CDR1 is MNHEY, CDR2 SMNVEV, per germline (reference sequence). There are 14 residues in the CDR3. With V trimmed by 3 bases and J by 5 bases, 5 bases remained unmatched. The CDR3 DNA is TGTGCCAGCAGTTTTAGGACTAGCGAAGACGAGCAGTACTTC. Translated: CASSFRTSEDEQYF.

The rearrangement uses TRBV7-9 and TRBJ2-6, with 8 bases lining up with TRBD1. The V gene end was trimmed by 2 bases and the J gene end by 1 base; junction bases not matched to a gene: 10. This CDR3 comprises 19 residues. Germline lookup yields CDR1 SEHNR and CDR2 FQNEAQ (reference sequence). The CDR3 is CASSLIRRGLNSGANVLTF. The CDR3 DNA is TGTGCCAGCAGCTTAATCCGCAGGGGGCTAAATTCTGGGGCCAACGTCCTGACTTTC.

This clonotype was picked up a small number of times. The chain employs TRBV11-2 and TRBJ2-1; either TRBD1 or TRBD2 may supply D (5 bases each). This CDR3 comprises 15 residues. CDR1 SGHAT and CDR2 FQNNGV come from the germline V gene. The V end lost 3 bases, the J end lost 4 bases, and 13 bases lay between the germline ends. In DNA form, the CDR3 reads TGTGCCAGCAGCTTTGGGGGAGTCGGTTACAATGAGCAGTTCTTC. It translates to CASSFGGVGYNEQFF. The whole variable domain, remainder taken from reference TRBV11-2 and TRBJ2-1, is EAGVAQSPRYKIIEKRQSVAFWCNPISGHATLYWYQQILGQGPKLLIQFQNNGVVDDSQLPKDRFSAERLKGVDSTLKIQPAKLEDSAVYLCASSFGGVGYNEQFFGPGTRLTVL.

This clonotype was detected a few times. V is TRBV20-1 and J is TRBJ1-1; no firm D call. V was cut by 1 base and J by 9 bases, with 15 bases left in between. Germline loops: CDR1 DFQATT, CDR2 SNEGSKA (reference sequence). The CDR3 runs to 13 residues. The chain's CDR3 is CSARGIHSNKAFF. CDR3 sequence (DNA): TGCAGTGCTAGAGGGATTCATTCCAATAAAGCTTTCTTT.

The V and J genes are TRBV20-1 and TRBJ2-5; TRBD2 agrees at 11 bases. The DNA end lines up better with TRBJ2-7; the J call may be wrong. Germline-derived CDR1 and CDR2 are DFQATT and SNEGSKA (reference sequence). The CDR3 runs 15 residues. The CDR3 region has the DNA TGCAGTGCTAGATCACTAGCGGGAGCGAGCTACGAGCAGTACTTC. Translating gives CSARSLAGASYEQYF.

The gene calls are TRBV4-1 and TRBJ2-1; 8 bases line up with TRBD2. Germline loops: CDR1 MGHRA, CDR2 YSYEKL. The CDR3 loop spans 15 amino acids. V shed 3 bases and J 6 bases; nucleotides not matched to a gene: 7. Here the CDR3 DNA reads TGCGCCAGCAGCCATCCCGGGACTAGTATCAATGAGCAGTTCTTC. This sequence encodes CASSHPGTSINEQFF.

At least ten counts were recorded for this clonotype. The chain carries TRBV20-1 and TRBJ2-1; no reliable D call. V dropped 3 bases and J dropped 0 bases, with 6 bases sitting between them. Germline V lookup: CDR1 DFQATT, CDR2 SNEGSKA (reference sequence). The CDR3 runs to 13 residues. The CDR3 DNA reads TGCAGTGCTAGGGTCTACTCCTACAATGAGCAGTTCTTC. This codes for CSARVYSYNEQFF.

This chain uses TRBV4-1 with TRBJ2-3; 9 positions match TRBD2. The CDR3 extends over 16 amino acids. Losses at the gene ends were 1 base for V and 3 bases for J; bases not matched to a gene: 5. Germline V gives CDR1 MGHRA, CDR2 YSYEKL. The CDR3 loop is CASSQGSGRLTDTQYF. The CDR3 nucleotides read TGCGCCAGCAGCCAAGGAAGCGGGAGGCTGACAGATACGCAGTATTTT.